The 16 T cell receptor beta chains reported below all come from one sample, sequenced in a study of blood T cell repertoires in COVID-19 (dated by TCRdb to about 2020). The library was generated by the immunoSEQ multiplex PCR assay. Imported from immuneACCESS, the table was reduced by TCRdb to in-frame sequences with V and J called. These copies leave out some clones; in studies compared against another copy, an unresolved V gene accounts for under half, and the cause of the remainder is not known. For this sample the table gives about 59,000 clones, of which 79% were detected only once. The ten largest clones add up to under 3.5% of the sample. Sequenced input: peripheral blood. The receptors were sampled from a man aged 55 to 70 with acute or convalescent COVID-19.

The CDR3, as DNA: TGTGCCAGCAGTAACACGGGAGTTGGTTCCGGGGAGCTGTTTTTT. Protein product: CASSNTGVGSGELFF. This chain links TRBV6-6 with TRBJ2-2, with D tentatively TRBD2 (6 bases). Trimming cost V 5 bases and J 6 bases, with 16 bases left between them. The CDR3 spans 15 residues. Germline lookup yields CDR1 MNHNY and CDR2 SVGAGI (reference sequence).

CDR3 loop: CASSTAGREDQQYF. The CDR3, as DNA: TGTGCCAGCAGCACCGCCGGCAGGGAAGATCAGCAGTACTTC. The chain joins TRBV9 to TRBJ2-7; maybe TRBD1 (5 bases). The germline V gene encodes CDR1 SGDLS and CDR2 YYNGEE. Trimming removed 4 bases from V and 8 bases from J, with 19 bases in between. This CDR3 region has 14 residues.

The gene calls are TRBV5-1 and TRBJ2-4, with 8 nucleotides matching TRBD1. The CDR3 consists of 16 residues. Germline V gives CDR1 SGHRS, CDR2 YFSETQ. J was trimmed by 8 bases and V by 2 bases; bases with no gene match: 12. The CDR3 bases are TGCGCCAGCAGCTTTGCTGGGCTCCCGACAGGGGACATTCAGTACTTC. Translation: CASSFAGLPTGDIQYF.

This clone was observed a handful of times. The chain combines TRBV5-6 with TRBJ1-3; 7 positions match TRBD1. With 2 bases clipped from V and 5 bases from J, the junction kept 4 bases outside the gene matches. CDR3 length equals 14 residues. The germline CDR1 and CDR2 sequences are SGHDT and YYEEEE. CDR3 bases: TGTGCCAGCAGCTTTTCCAGGGGGAGAAACACCATATATTTT. Protein sequence: CASSFSRGRNTIYF.

The gene calls are TRBV19 and TRBJ1-3, with D perhaps matching TRBD1 (5 bases). This CDR3 is built from 15 residues. V lost 6 bases and J lost 4, with 16 bases in between. The V gene's germline CDR1 is LNHDA and CDR2 SQIVND (reference sequence). CDR3 nucleotides: TGTGCCAGTAGACAGGACGAGTGGCGAGGAAACACCATATATTTT. Its protein is CASRQDEWRGNTIYF.

This clone showed up just once. This sequence joins TRBV28 and TRBJ2-3; the match to TRBD2 covers 9 bases. This CDR3 region has 21 residues. V shed 2 bases, J shed 1 base, and the junction held 19 bases outside the gene matches. Germline V gives CDR1 MDHEN, CDR2 SYDVKM. For the CDR3, the DNA is TGTGCCAGCAGTTTACCAGGGGGAGCGGGAGGTCTCCTTGCTGGCACAGATACGCAGTATTTT. This translates into CASSLPGGAGGLLAGTDTQYF.

The chain has TRBV4-2 and TRBJ2-7; 9 bases map to TRBD2. Germline V gene data show CDR1 as LGHNA and CDR2 as YNFKEQ. The junction had 7 bases not matched to a gene; V was cut back by 3 bases and J by 4 bases. The CDR3 loop spans 15 amino acids. Here the CDR3 reads CASSQGLAGAYEQYF. CDR3 in DNA: TGTGCCAGCAGCCAGGGACTAGCAGGCGCATACGAGCAGTACTTC.

The chain carries TRBV28 and TRBJ2-5; 9 nucleotides line up with TRBD2. The CDR3 covers 16 residues. Germline V gene lookup returns CDR1 MDHEN and CDR2 SYDVKM. V lost 2 bases and J lost 4; bases outside the gene matches: 8. CDR3 loop: CASSLMTSGGGETQYF. CDR3 DNA sequence: TGTGCCAGCAGTTTAATGACTAGCGGAGGGGGAGAGACCCAGTACTTC.

This chain connects TRBV6-1 to TRBJ2-7; 10 bases align to TRBD2. The CDR3 runs to 15 residues. V trimming: 5 bases; J trimming: 0 bases; junction bases outside the gene matches: 4. Germline CDR1 and CDR2: MNHNS and SASEGT. The CDR3 region is CASSPVAGGSYEQYF. The CDR3, as DNA: TGTGCCAGCAGTCCAGTAGCGGGAGGCTCCTACGAGCAGTACTTC.

The V gene is TRBV19, the J gene TRBJ2-7; tentative D call: TRBD1 (5 bases). The CDR3 extends over 12 amino acids. Germline CDR1 is LNHDA and CDR2 is SQIVND (reference sequence). V lost 6 bases and J lost 4, with 10 bases in between. CDR3 protein: CASSPQGYEQYF. CDR3 nucleotide sequence: TGTGCCAGTAGCCCGCAGGGTTACGAGCAGTACTTC.

In its sample, this clone was seen a few times. The rearrangement uses TRBV4-1 and TRBJ1-4; no clear D. Germline V gene sequence: CDR1 MGHRA, CDR2 YSYEKL. Trimming removed 4 bases from V and 8 bases from J, with 17 bases in between. There are 15 residues in the CDR3. CDR3 nucleotide sequence: TGCGCCAGCAGCCCTCCCTTCTATGCGGGAGAAAAACTGTTTTTT. Translated, it gives CASSPPFYAGEKLFF.

This chain connects TRBV3-1 (or the pseudogene TRBV3-2) to TRBJ2-3; 11 bases are shared with TRBD2. Per germline, CDR1 LGHDT and CDR2 YNNKEL (reference sequence). This CDR3 contains 15 residues. With V trimmed by 6 bases and J by 4 bases, 6 bases remained unmatched. The CDR3 DNA reads as TGTGCCAGCAGTGCTAGCGGGAGGTTTGCAGATACGCAGTATTTT. Its protein is CASSASGRFADTQYF.

The chain couples TRBV11-2 to TRBJ2-5, with TRBD2 as a possible D gene (6 bases). Germline V gene lookup returns CDR1 SGHAT and CDR2 FQNNGV. The CDR3 sequence is 12 residues long. V lost 4 bases to trimming and J lost 5 bases, with 8 bases between them. The CDR3: CASSWDFETQYF. The CDR3 bases are TGTGCCAGCAGCTGGGACTTTGAGACCCAGTACTTC.

This clone came up a few times. This chain connects TRBV28 to TRBJ1-1; D ambiguous. CDR1 and CDR2 (germline): MDHEN, SYDVKM. This CDR3 is built from 15 residues. V shed 3 bases and J shed 0 bases, with 11 bases lying between them. The CDR3 DNA reads TGTGCCAGCAGTTTGCGGCGGCTAATGAACACTGAAGCTTTCTTT. It yields the protein CASSLRRLMNTEAFF.

Points on this clone: At the DNA level, this CDR3 is encoded by other sequences in the same sample as well. V usage is TRBV7-2 and J usage is TRBJ2-2, with unresolved D. V was clipped by 6 bases and J by 4 bases, with 6 bases between them. This CDR3 region has 12 residues. CDR1 SGHTA and CDR2 FQGNSA come from the germline V gene. Here the CDR3 reads CASSSFTGELFF. DNA for the CDR3: TGTGCCAGCAGTTCCTTCACCGGGGAGCTGTTTTTT.

This clone was counted once. The rearrangement joins TRBV21-1 to TRBJ2-7; the table's D gene call, TRBD2, was not cross checked with the DNA. TRBV21-1 has pseudogene status. There are 16 residues in the CDR3. The CDR3 protein is CASSKKKGLAAYEQYF. For the CDR3, the DNA is TGTGCCAGCAGCAAAAAAAAAGGACTAGCGGCCTACGAGCAGTACTTC.